This T cell receptor (beta chain) was profiled in a study of shared clonotypes between healthy human individuals. Study details: The donor pool was made up of two women and three men aged 18 to 49. Study observations and caveats: Larger estimated richness was generally seen in naive subsets than in memory subsets.

Comments on this clone: Its antigen is still unknown.

Between the trimmed V and J ends, which lost 7 bases and 0 bases, there was a span of 13 bases. CDR1 MDHEN and CDR2 SYDVKM come from the germline V gene. The CDR3 is 15 amino acids. The repertoire was sequenced with immunoSEQ multiplex PCR; TCRdb's copy has only in-frame clones and lacks some. The top ten hold more than 30% of the sample, which has about 690,000 clones, 90% seen once. The receptor comes from a man aged 18-30 years in good health. Some clones in this sample may be carry-over from other donors' samples. The sequenced sample consisted of memory CD8+ T cells from PBMCs. As for subset: CD45RO+ cells pooled with CCR7-negative TemRA cells. This chain connects TRBV28 to TRBJ1-5; maybe TRBD1 (5 bases). The CDR3 is CASTRGGYSNQPQHF. As DNA, the CDR3 is TGTGCCAGCACCCGGGGGGGTTATAGCAATCAGCCCCAGCATTTT.